The text below deals with one T cell receptor beta chain. Profiling relied on immunoSEQ multiplex PCR, and the TCRdb table lists in-frame clones only, not all of them. Here the sample spans 310,000 or so clones, around nine tenths being singletons. The CDR3 runs 13 residues. V shed 1 base and J 9 bases; nucleotides not matched to a gene: 6. CDR1 is LGHDT and CDR2 is YNNKEL in the germline V gene (reference sequence). This sample is drawn from a study of blood T cell repertoires in COVID-19. The rearrangement uses TRBV3-1 (or the pseudogene TRBV3-2) and TRBJ2-7; 7 bases are a match to TRBD2. The TCR sequence derives from a man aged 45 to 65 with active or convalescent COVID-19. The sequencing input was peripheral blood. CDR3 amino acids: CASSQASGGRQYF. The CDR3 nucleotides read TGTGCCAGCAGCCAAGCTTCGGGGGGAAGGCAGTACTTC.